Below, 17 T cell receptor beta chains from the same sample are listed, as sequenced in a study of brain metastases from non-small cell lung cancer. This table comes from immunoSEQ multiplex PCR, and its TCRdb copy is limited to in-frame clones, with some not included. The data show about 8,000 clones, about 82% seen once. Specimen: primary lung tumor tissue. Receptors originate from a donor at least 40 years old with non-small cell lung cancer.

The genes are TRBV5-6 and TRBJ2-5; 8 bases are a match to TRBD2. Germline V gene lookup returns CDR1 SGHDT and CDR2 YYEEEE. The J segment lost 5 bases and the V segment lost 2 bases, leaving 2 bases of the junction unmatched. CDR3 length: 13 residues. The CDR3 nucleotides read TGTGCCAGCAGCTTAGGCGGGGGGGAGACCCAGTACTTC. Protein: CASSLGGGETQYF.

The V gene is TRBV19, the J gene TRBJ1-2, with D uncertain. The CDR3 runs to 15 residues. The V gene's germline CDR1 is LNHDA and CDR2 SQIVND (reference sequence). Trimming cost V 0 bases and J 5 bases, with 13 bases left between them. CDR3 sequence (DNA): TGTGCCAGTAGTATAGATAAGGGCAGCAGTTATGGCTACACCTTC. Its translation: CASSIDKGSSYGYTF.

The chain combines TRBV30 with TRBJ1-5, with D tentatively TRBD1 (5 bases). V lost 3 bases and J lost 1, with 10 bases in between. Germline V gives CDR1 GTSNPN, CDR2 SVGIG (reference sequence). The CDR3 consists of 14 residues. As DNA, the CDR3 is TGTGCCTGGAGGGGGGGGGTGAGCAATCAGCCCCAGCATTTT. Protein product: CAWRGGVSNQPQHF.

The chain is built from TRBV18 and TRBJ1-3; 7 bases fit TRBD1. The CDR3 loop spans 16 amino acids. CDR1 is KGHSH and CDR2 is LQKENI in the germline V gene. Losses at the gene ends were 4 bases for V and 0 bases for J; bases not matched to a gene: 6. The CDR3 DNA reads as TGTGCCAGCTCACTGACAGGGTACTTCTCTGGAAACACCATATATTTT. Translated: CASSLTGYFSGNTIYF.

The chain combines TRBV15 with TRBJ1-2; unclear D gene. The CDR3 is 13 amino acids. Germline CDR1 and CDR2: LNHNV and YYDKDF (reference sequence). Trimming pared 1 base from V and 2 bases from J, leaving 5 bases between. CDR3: CATSRAANYGYTF. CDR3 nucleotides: TGTGCCACCAGCAGAGCCGCAAACTATGGCTACACCTTC.

The CDR3: CASSLGAGQPQHF. The CDR3 nucleotides read TGTGCCAGCAGCTTGGGAGCAGGACAGCCCCAGCATTTT. The chain combines TRBV5-4 with TRBJ1-5; D is ambiguous. Trimming removed 0 bases from V and 7 bases from J, with 8 bases in between. CDR1 is SGHNT, CDR2 YYREEE, per germline (reference sequence). The CDR3 contains 13 residues.

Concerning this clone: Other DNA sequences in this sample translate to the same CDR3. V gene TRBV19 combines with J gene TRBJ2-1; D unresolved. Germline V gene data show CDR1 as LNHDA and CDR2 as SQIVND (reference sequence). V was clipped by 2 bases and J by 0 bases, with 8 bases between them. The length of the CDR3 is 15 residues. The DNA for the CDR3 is TGTGCCAGTAGTATATCCATGGGCTCCTACAATGAGCAGTTCTTC. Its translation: CASSISMGSYNEQFF.

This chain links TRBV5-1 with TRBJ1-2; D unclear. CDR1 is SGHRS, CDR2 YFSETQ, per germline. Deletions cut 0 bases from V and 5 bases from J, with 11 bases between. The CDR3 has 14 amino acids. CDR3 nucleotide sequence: TGCGCCAGCAGCTTGGCGGTACGGAATTATGGCTACACCTTC. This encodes CASSLAVRNYGYTF.

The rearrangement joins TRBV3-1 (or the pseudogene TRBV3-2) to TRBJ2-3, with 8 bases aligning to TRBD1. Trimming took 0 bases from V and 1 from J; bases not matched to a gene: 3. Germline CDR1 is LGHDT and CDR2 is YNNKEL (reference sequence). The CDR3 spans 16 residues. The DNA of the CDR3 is TGTGCCAGCAGCCAAGATCCGACAGGGGGCACAGATACGCAGTATTTT. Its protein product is CASSQDPTGGTDTQYF.

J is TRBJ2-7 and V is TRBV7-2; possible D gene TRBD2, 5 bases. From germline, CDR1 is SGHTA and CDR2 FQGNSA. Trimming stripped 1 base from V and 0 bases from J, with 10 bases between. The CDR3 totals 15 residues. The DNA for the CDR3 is TGTGCCAGCAGCTTAGGGGGAGTGGGCTCCTACGAGCAGTACTTC. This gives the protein CASSLGGVGSYEQYF.

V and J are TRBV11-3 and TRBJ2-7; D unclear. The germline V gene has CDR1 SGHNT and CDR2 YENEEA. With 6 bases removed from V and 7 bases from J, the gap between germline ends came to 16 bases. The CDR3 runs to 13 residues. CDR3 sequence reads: CASSREYSGEQYF. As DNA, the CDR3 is TGTGCCAGCAGTCGAGAATACTCTGGGGAGCAGTACTTC.

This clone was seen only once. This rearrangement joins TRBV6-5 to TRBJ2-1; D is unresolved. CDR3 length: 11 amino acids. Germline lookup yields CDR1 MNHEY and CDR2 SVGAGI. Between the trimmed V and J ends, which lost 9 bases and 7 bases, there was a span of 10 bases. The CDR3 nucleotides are TGTGCCAGTACACTACCGAATGAGCAGTTCTTC. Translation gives CASTLPNEQFF.

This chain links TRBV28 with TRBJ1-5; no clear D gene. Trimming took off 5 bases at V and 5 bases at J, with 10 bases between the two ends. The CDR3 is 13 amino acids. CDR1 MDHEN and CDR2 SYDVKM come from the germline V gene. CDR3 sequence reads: CASSPHIYQPQHF. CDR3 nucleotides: TGTGCCAGCAGTCCTCACATTTATCAGCCCCAGCATTTT.

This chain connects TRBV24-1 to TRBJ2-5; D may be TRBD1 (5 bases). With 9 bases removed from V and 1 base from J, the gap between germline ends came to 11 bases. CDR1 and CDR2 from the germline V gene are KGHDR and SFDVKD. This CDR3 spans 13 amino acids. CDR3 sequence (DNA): TGTGCCACCTCCGACAGCAGCCAAGAGACCCAGTACTTC. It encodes CATSDSSQETQYF.

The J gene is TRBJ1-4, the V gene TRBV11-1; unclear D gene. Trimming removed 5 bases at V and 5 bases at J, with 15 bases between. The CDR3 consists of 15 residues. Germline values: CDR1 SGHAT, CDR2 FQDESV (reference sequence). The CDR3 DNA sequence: TGTGCCAGCAGCCCTCGGGAGGCTCCAAATGAAAAACTGTTTTTT. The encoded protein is CASSPREAPNEKLFF. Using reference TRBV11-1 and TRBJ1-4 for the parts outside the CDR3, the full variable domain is EAEVAQSPRYKITEKSQAVAFWCDPISGHATLYWYRQILGQGPELLVQFQDESVVDDSQLPKDRFSAERLKGVDSTLKIQPAELGDSAMYLCASSPREAPNEKLFFGSGTQLSVL.

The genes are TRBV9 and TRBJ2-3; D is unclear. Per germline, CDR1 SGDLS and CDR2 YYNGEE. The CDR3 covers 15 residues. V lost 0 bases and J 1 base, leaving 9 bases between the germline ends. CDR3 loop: CASSVVGDGTDTQYF. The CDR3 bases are TGTGCCAGCAGCGTAGTTGGAGACGGCACAGATACGCAGTATTTT.

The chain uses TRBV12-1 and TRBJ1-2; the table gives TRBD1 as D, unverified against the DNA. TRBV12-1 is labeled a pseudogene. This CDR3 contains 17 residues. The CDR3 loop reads CASSLGTGSLNHYGYTF. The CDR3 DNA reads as TGTGCCAGCAGCCTCGGGACAGGCTCCCTTAATCACTATGGCTACACCTTC.